Presented here are 8 T cell receptor beta chains from one specimen sequenced in a study of CD8 T cells in Susac syndrome. The authors reverse transcribed about 0.5 to 1 ug RNA with random hexamers. TCRdb fed the immunoSEQ multiplex PCR reads into MiXCR, producing one record per CDR3 protein. The profile covers tens of thousands of distinct CDR3 sequences, with around 94% appearing a single time and roughly 0.5% taken by the ten largest. Source material: CD8+ T cells from PBMCs. These receptors all come from a human donor with Susac syndrome.

The rearrangement joins TRBV27 to TRBJ2-7, with 7 positions matching TRBD1. Trimming at V came to 4 bases and at J to 4 bases, leaving 7 bases not matched to a gene. The germline V gene has CDR1 MNHEY and CDR2 SMNVEV (reference sequence). The length of the CDR3 is 14 residues. CDR3 residues: CASSSRQGWYEQYF. The DNA of the CDR3 is TGTGCCAGCAGTTCTCGACAGGGATGGTACGAGCAGTACTTC.

The gene calls are TRBV25-1 and TRBJ2-7, with TRBD2 as a possible D gene (5 bases). Trimming removed 10 bases from V and 5 bases from J, with 15 bases in between. Per germline, CDR1 MGHDK and CDR2 SYGVNS. The CDR3 is made up of 12 amino acids. The CDR3: CATNRGINEQYF. In DNA form, the CDR3 reads TGTGCCACGAATAGAGGGATCAACGAGCAGTACTTC.

The V call is TRBV27, the J call TRBJ1-5, with a tentative D call TRBD1 (6 bases). The CDR3 has 15 residues. V was clipped by 5 bases and J by 4 bases, with 15 bases between them. Germline V CDR1 and CDR2: MNHEY, SMNVEV (reference sequence). The CDR3 loop reads CASSQRRGGNQPQHF. The DNA of the CDR3 is TGTGCCAGCAGTCAACGAAGGGGGGGGAATCAGCCCCAGCATTTT.

This clonotype occurred once. The rearrangement joins TRBV7-2 to TRBJ2-3; perhaps TRBD2 as D (6 bases). Germline V gives CDR1 SGHTA, CDR2 FQGNSA. The CDR3 has 16 residues. V was pared by 5 bases and J by 1 base, with 16 bases between. The CDR3 sequence: CASSHRSGRRTDTQYF. DNA of the CDR3: TGTGCCAGCAGCCATCGAAGCGGGCGTCGCACAGATACGCAGTATTTT.

This clonotype was detected only once. The genes are TRBV11-2 and TRBJ2-3; TRBD2 aligns across 9 bases. The germline V gene encodes CDR1 SGHAT and CDR2 FQNNGV. The V gene end was trimmed by 4 bases and the J gene end by 1 base; junction bases not matched to a gene: 6. The CDR3 is 16 amino acids. CDR3 nucleotide sequence: TGTGCCAGCAGCTCCGAGCGGGGGGCCCGCACAGATACGCAGTATTTT. Amino acid sequence: CASSSERGARTDTQYF.

V is TRBV28 and J is TRBJ1-5; TRBD1 might be the D (5 bases). There are 14 residues in the CDR3. Germline lookup yields CDR1 MDHEN and CDR2 SYDVKM. Trimming took off 6 bases at V and 2 bases at J, with 11 bases between the two ends. This CDR3 reads CASRTRGGNQPQHF. Written as DNA, the CDR3 is TGTGCCAGCAGGACTAGGGGTGGCAATCAGCCCCAGCATTTT.

The chain combines TRBV9 with TRBJ1-3; D ambiguous. The V end lost 5 bases, the J end lost 4 bases, and 4 bases lay between the germline ends. CDR1 and CDR2 (germline): SGDLS, YYNGEE. The CDR3 consists of 11 residues. This chain's CDR3 is CASRSGNTIYF. CDR3 coding DNA: TGTGCCAGCAGGTCAGGAAACACCATATATTTT.

J is TRBJ2-2 and V is TRBV6-2 or TRBV6-3; D call uncertain. The CDR3 totals 13 residues. From germline, CDR1 is MNHEY and CDR2 SVGEGT. V was cut by 6 bases and J by 5 bases, with 10 bases left in between. CDR3 sequence: CASSLKGTGELFF. The CDR3 bases are TGTGCCAGCAGCCTCAAAGGGACCGGGGAGCTGTTTTTT.